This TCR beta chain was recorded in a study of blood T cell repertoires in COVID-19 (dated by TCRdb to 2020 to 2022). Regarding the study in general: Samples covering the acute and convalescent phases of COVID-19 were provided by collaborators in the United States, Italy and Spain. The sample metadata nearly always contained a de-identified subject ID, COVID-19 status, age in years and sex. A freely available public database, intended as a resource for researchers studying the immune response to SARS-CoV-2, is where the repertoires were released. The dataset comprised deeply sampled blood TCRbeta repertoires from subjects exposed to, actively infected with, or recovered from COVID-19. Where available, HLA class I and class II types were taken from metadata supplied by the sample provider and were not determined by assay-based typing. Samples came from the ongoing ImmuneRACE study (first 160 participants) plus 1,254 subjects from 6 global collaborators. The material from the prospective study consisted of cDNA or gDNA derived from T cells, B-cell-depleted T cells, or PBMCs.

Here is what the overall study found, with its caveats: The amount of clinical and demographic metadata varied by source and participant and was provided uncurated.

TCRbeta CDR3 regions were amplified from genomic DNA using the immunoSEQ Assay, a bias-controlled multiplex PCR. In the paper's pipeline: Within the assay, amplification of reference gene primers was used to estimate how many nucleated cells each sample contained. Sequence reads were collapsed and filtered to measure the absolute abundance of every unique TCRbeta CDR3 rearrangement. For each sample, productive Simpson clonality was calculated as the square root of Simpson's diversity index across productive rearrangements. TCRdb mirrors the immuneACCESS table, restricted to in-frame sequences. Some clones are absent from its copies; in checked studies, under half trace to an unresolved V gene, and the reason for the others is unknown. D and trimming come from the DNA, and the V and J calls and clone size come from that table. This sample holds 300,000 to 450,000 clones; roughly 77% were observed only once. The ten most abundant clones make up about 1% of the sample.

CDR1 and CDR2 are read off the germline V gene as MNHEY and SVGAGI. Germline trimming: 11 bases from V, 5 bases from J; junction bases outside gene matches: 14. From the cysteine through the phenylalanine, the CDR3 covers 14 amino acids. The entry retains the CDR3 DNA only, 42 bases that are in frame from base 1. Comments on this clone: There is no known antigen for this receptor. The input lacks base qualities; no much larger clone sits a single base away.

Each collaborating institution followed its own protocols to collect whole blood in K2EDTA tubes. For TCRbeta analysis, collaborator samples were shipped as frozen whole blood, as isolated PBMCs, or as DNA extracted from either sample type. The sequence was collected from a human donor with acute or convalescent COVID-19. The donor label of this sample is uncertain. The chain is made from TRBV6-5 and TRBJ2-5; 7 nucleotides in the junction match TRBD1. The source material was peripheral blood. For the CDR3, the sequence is CAARDSNGWETQYF. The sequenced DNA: TGTGCCGCCAGGGACAGCAACGGGTGGGAGACCCAGTACTTC.